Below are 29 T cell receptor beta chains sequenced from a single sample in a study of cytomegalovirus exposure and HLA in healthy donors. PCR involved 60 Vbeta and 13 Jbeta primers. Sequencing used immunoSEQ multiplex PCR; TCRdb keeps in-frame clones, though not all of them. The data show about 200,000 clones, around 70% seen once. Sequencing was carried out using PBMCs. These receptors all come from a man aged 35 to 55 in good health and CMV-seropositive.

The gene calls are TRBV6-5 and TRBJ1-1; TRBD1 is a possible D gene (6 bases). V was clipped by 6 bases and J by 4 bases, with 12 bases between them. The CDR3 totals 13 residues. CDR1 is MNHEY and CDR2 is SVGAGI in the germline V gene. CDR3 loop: CASSRGGSTEAFF. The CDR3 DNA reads TGTGCCAGCAGCCGAGGGGGAAGCACTGAAGCTTTCTTT.

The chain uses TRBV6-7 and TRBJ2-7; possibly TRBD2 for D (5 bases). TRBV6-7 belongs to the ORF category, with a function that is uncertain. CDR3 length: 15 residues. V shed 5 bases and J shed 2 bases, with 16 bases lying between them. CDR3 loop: CASSPRGWGTYEQYF. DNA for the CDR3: TGTGCCAGCAGTCCCCGAGGGTGGGGTACCTACGAGCAGTACTTC.

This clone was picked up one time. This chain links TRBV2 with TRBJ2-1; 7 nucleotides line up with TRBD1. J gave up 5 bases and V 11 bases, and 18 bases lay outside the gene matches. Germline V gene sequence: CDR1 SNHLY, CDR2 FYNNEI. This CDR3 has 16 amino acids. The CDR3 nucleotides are TGTGCCGCCCGACGCAAGAAGACAGGGCTGGACAATGAGCAGTTCTTC. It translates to CAARRKKTGLDNEQFF.

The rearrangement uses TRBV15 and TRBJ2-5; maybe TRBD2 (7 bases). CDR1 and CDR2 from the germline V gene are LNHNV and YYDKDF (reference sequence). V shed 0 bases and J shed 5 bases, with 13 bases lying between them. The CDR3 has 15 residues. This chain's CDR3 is CATSREGGAGETQYF. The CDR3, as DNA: TGTGCCACCAGCAGAGAGGGGGGGGCCGGCGAGACCCAGTACTTC.

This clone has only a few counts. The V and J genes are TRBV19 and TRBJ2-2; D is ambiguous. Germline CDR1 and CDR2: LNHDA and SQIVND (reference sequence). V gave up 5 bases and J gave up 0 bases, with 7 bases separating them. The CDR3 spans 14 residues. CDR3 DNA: TGTGCCAGTAGTCCTGTTACGAACACCGGGGAGCTGTTTTTT. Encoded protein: CASSPVTNTGELFF.

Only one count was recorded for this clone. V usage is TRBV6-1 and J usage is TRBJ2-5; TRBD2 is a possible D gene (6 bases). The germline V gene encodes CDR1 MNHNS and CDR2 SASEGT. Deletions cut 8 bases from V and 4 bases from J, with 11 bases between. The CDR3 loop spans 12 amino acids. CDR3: CASQEGRETQYF. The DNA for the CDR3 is TGTGCCAGCCAGGAGGGCAGAGAGACCCAGTACTTC.

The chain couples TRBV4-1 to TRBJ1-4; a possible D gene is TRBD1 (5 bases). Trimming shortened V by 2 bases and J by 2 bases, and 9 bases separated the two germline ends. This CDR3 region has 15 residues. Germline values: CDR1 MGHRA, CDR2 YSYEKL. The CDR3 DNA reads TGCGCCAGCAGCCAACTAGGGGCTACTAATGAAAAACTGTTTTTT. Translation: CASSQLGATNEKLFF.

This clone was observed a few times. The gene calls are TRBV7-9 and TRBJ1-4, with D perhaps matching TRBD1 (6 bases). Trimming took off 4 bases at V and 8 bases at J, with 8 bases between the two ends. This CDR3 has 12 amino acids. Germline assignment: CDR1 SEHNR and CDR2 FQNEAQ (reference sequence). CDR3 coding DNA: TGTGCCAGCAGCTGGACAGAAGAAAAACTGTTTTTT. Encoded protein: CASSWTEEKLFF.

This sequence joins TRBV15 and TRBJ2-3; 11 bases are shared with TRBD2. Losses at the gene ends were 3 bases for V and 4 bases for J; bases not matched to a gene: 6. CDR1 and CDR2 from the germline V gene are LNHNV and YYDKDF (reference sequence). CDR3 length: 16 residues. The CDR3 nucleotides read TGTGCCACCAGCAGGCCCCCTAGCGGGGGGTCAGATACGCAGTATTTT. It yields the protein CATSRPPSGGSDTQYF.

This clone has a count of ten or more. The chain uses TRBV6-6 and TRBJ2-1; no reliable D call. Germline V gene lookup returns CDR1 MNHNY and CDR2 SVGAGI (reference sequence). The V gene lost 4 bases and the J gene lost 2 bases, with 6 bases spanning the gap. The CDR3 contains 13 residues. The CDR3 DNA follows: TGTGCCAGCAGTTGGGCCCCCTACAATGAGCAGTTCTTC. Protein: CASSWAPYNEQFF.

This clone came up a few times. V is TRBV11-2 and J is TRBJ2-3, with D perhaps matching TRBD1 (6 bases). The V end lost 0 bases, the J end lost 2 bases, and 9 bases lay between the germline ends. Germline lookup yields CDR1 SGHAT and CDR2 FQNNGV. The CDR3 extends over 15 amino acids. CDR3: CASSLDRGFTDTQYF. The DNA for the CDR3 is TGTGCCAGCAGCTTAGACAGGGGATTCACAGATACGCAGTATTTT.

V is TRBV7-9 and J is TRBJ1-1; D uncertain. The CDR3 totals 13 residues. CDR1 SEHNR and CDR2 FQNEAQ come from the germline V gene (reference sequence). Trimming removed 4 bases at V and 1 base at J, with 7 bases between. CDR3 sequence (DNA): TGTGCCAGCAGCTCCCTGGCGAACACTGAAGCTTTCTTT. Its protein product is CASSSLANTEAFF.

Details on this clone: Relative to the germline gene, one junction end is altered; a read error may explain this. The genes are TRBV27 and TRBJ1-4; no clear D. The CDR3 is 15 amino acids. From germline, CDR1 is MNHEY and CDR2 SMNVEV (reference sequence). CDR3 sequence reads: CASSAHSVTNEKLSF. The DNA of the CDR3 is TGTGCCAGCAGTGCCCATTCGGTAACTAATGAAAAACTGTCTTTT. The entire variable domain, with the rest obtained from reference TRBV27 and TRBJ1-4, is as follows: EAQVTQNPRYLITVTGKKLTVTCSQNMNHEYMSWYRQDPGLGLRQIYYSMNVEVTDKGDVPEGYKVSRKEKRNFPLILESPSPNQTSLYFCASSAHSVTNEKLSFGSGTQLSVL.

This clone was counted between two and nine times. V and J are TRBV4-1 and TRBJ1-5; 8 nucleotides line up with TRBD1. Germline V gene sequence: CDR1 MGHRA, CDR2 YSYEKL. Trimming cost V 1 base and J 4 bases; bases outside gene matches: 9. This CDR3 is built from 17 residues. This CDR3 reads CASSQGGTGSANQPQHF. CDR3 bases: TGCGCCAGCAGCCAAGGGGGGACAGGATCGGCGAATCAGCCCCAGCATTTT.

The CDR3 sequence: CASRVPRTPSNQPQHF. The CDR3 region has the DNA TGTGCCAGCAGGGTCCCACGGACACCATCCAATCAGCCCCAGCATTTT. The chain joins TRBV6-4 to TRBJ1-5; D perhaps matches TRBD1 (5 bases). Germline V gives CDR1 MRHNA, CDR2 SNTAGT. Trimming took off 6 bases at V and 3 bases at J, with 18 bases between the two ends. The CDR3 contains 16 residues.

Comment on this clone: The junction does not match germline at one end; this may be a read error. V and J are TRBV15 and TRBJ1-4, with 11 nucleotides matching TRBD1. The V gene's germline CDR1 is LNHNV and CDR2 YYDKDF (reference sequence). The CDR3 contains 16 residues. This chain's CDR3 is CATSRGQGVANEKLLF. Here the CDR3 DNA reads TGTGCCACCAGCAGGGGACAGGGGGTAGCTAATGAAAAACTGCTTTTT.

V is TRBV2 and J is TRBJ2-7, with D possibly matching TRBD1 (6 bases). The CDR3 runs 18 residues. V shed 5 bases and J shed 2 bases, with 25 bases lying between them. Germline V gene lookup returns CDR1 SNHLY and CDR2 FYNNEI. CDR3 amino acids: CASSNRARYDQSAYEQYF. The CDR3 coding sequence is TGTGCCAGCAGTAACAGGGCCCGCTACGACCAAAGCGCCTACGAGCAGTACTTC.

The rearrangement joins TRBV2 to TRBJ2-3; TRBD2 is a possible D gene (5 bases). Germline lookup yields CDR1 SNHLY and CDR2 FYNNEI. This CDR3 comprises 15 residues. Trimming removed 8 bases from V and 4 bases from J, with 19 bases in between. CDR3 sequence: CASLSSSPRADTQYF. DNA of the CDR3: TGTGCCAGCCTGTCCTCTAGCCCGAGGGCAGATACGCAGTATTTT. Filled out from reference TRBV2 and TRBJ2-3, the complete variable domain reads EPEVTQTPSHQVTQMGQEVILRCVPISNHLYFYWYRQILGQKVEFLVSFYNNEISEKSEIFDDQFSVERPDGSNFTLKIRSTKLEDSAMYFCASLSSSPRADTQYFGPGTRLTVL.

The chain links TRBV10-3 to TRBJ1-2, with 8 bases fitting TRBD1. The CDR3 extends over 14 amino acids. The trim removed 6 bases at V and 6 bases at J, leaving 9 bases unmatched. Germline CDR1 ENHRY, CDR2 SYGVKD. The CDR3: CAIRGQAQSHGYTF. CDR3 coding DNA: TGTGCCATCAGGGGACAGGCCCAGTCTCATGGCTACACCTTC.

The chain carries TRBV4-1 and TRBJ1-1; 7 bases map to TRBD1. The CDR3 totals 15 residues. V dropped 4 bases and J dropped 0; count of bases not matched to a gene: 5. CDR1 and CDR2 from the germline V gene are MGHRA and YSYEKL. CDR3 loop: CASSLSGGMNTEAFF. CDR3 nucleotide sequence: TGCGCCAGCAGCCTCTCAGGGGGTATGAACACTGAAGCTTTCTTT.

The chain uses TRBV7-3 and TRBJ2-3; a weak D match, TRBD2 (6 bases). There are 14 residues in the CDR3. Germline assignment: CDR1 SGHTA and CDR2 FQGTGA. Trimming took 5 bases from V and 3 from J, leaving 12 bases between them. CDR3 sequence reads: CASSPLGGTDTQYF. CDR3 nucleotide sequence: TGTGCCAGCAGCCCTTTGGGGGGTACAGATACGCAGTATTTT.

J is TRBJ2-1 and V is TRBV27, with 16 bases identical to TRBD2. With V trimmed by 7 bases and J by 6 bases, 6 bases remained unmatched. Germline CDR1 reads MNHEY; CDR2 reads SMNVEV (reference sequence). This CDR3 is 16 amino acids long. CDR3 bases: TGTGCCAGCAACCTCGGGACTAGCGGGGGGGGCAATGAGCAGTTCTTC. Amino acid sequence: CASNLGTSGGGNEQFF.

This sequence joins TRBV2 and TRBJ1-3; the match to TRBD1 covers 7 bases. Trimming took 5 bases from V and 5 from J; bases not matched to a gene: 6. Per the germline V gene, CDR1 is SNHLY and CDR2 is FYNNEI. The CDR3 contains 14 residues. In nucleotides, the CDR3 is TGTGCCAGCAGTCTGACAGGGACCCGAAACACCATATATTTT. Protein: CASSLTGTRNTIYF.

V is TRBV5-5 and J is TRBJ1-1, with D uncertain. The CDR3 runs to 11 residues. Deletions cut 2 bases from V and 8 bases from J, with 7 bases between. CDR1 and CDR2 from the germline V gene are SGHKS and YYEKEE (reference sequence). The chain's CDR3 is CASSFGEEAFF. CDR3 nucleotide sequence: TGTGCCAGCAGCTTTGGGGAGGAAGCTTTCTTT.

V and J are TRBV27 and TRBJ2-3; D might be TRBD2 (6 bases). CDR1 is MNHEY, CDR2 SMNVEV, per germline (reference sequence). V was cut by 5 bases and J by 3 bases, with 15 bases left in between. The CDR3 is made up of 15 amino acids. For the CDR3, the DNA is TGTGCCAGCAGTCTATGGGGGGTGGGAACAGATACGCAGTATTTT. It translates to CASSLWGVGTDTQYF.

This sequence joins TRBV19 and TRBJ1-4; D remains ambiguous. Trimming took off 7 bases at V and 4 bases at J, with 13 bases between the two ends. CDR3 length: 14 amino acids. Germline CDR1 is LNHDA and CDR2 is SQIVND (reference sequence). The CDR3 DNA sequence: TGTGCCAGTAAGGACTCAGGACTTAATGAAAAACTGTTTTTT. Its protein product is CASKDSGLNEKLFF. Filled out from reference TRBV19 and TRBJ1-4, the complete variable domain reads DGGITQSPKYLFRKEGQNVTLSCEQNLNHDAMYWYRQDPGQGLRLIYYSQIVNDFQKGDIAEGYSVSREKKESFPLTVTSAQKNPTAFYLCASKDSGLNEKLFFGSGTQLSVL.

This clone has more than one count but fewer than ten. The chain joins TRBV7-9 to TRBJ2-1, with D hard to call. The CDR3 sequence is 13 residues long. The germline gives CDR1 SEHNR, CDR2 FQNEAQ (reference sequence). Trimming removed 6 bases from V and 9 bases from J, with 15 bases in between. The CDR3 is CASSSLHRGEQFF. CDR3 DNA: TGTGCCAGCAGTTCACTTCACCGCGGTGAGCAGTTCTTC.

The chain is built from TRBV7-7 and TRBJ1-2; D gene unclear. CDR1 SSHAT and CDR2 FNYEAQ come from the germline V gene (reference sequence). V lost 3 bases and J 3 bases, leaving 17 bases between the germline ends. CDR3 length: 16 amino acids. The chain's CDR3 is CASSFDGKSGDYGYTF. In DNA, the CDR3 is TGTGCCAGCAGCTTTGACGGAAAGTCCGGGGACTATGGCTACACCTTC.

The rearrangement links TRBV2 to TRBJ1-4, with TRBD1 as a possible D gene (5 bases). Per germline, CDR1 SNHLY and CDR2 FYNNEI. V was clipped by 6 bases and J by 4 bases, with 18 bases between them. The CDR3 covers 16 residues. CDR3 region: CASRLDGGGHNEKLFF. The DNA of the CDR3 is TGTGCCAGCAGACTCGACGGGGGTGGGCATAATGAAAAACTGTTTTTT.